This is a list of T cell receptor beta chains from one sample in a study of T cells in Graves' hyperthyroidism and ophthalmopathy. TCRdb processed the multiplex PCR reads anew with MiXCR; each CDR3 protein has one entry. This sample yields a few hundred thousand distinct CDR3 sequences, of which roughly 21% are seen a single time; about 50% belongs to the top ten. The sequenced sample was blood. Source of these receptors: a woman between 50 and 59 years old with Graves' hyperthyroidism. The CDR3 runs from the conserved cysteine through the conserved F or W. Each record gives: clone size, J gene, V gene, D gene, CDR3 length, CDR3 DNA, CDR3 protein. A D gene is named only where the DNA matches it firmly. Clone size is given for some rows only: seen once, a few or many times, or a class if the clone is expanded.

clone_size: few
j_call: TRBJ2-2
v_call: TRBV6-2/TRBV6-3
d_call: TRBD2
cdr3_length: 15
cdr3_nt: TGTGCCAGCAGGACCGGGACTAGCGGCACCGGGGAGCTGTTTTTT
cdr3_aa: CASRTGTSGTGELFF

clone_size: NA
j_call: TRBJ2-7
v_call: TRBV10-3
d_call: TRBD1
cdr3_length: 13
cdr3_nt: TGTGCCATCAGTGGGACAGGAACCTACGAGCAGTACTTC
cdr3_aa: CAISGTGTYEQYF

clone_size: NA
j_call: TRBJ1-2
v_call: TRBV18
d_call: TRBD1
cdr3_length: 16
cdr3_nt: TGTGCCAGCTCACCCCGACAGGGTGTGGAACTCTATGGCTACACCTTC
cdr3_aa: CASSPRQGVELYGYTF

clone_size: many
j_call: TRBJ1-5
v_call: TRBV18
d_call: TRBD1
cdr3_length: 14
cdr3_nt: TGTGCCAGCTCACTAGGACAGGGGGCTCAGCCCCAGCATTTT
cdr3_aa: CASSLGQGAQPQHF

clone_size: many
j_call: TRBJ1-2
v_call: TRBV6-1
d_call: TRBD1
cdr3_length: 18
cdr3_nt: TGTGCCAGCAGCCAACGTCAAGGACAGCGCGCAGGGGGCTATGGCTACACCTTC
cdr3_aa: CASSQRQGQRAGGYGYTF

clone_size: many
j_call: TRBJ2-7
v_call: TRBV28
d_call: NA
cdr3_length: 15
cdr3_nt: TGTGCCAGCAGTTTATCGGCAGGGCCAAAGAGCGAGCAGTACTTC
cdr3_aa: CASSLSAGPKSEQYF

clone_size: many
j_call: TRBJ2-3
v_call: TRBV10-1
d_call: TRBD1
cdr3_length: 16
cdr3_nt: TGCGCCAGCAGTGGAGGCAGGGGGCTTTCGGCAGATACGCAGTATTTT
cdr3_aa: CASSGGRGLSADTQYF

clone_size: many
j_call: TRBJ2-7
v_call: TRBV20-1
d_call: TRBD1
cdr3_length: 14
cdr3_nt: TGCAGTGCTAGTAAGGCAGGGGGTTTCTACGAGCAGTACTTC
cdr3_aa: CSASKAGGFYEQYF

clone_size: NA
j_call: TRBJ1-5
v_call: TRBV7-2
d_call: TRBD1
cdr3_length: 15
cdr3_nt: TGTGCCAGCAGCCTAACCGGACAGGTCAATCAGCCCCAGCATTTT
cdr3_aa: CASSLTGQVNQPQHF

clone_size: many
j_call: TRBJ2-3
v_call: TRBV11-2
d_call: TRBD2
cdr3_length: 18
cdr3_nt: TGTGCCAGCAGCCCCCAGGAGATCCATAGCGGGGATACAGATACGCAGTATTTT
cdr3_aa: CASSPQEIHSGDTDTQYF

clone_size: NA
j_call: TRBJ1-3
v_call: TRBV7-6
d_call: NA
cdr3_length: 16
cdr3_nt: TGTGCCAGCAGCCGCGGTCTGGGTCTGACTGGAAACACCATATATTTT
cdr3_aa: CASSRGLGLTGNTIYF

clone_size: many
j_call: TRBJ2-7
v_call: TRBV7-8
d_call: NA
cdr3_length: 18
cdr3_nt: TGTGCCAGCAGCTCATTACGTCTCCTTGGACAGACCTACTACGAGCAGTACTTC
cdr3_aa: CASSSLRLLGQTYYEQYF

clone_size: NA
j_call: TRBJ2-2
v_call: TRBV19
d_call: TRBD2
cdr3_length: 15
cdr3_nt: TGTGCCAGTGGTTCCGGGACTAGAATCCCCGGGGAGCTGTTTTTT
cdr3_aa: CASGSGTRIPGELFF

clone_size: NA
j_call: TRBJ1-5
v_call: TRBV15
d_call: NA
cdr3_length: 14
cdr3_nt: TGTGCCACCAGCAGGGATTATAGCAATCAGCCCCAGCATTTT
cdr3_aa: CATSRDYSNQPQHF

clone_size: many
j_call: TRBJ1-1
v_call: TRBV5-1
d_call: TRBD1
cdr3_length: 14
cdr3_nt: TGCGCCAGCAGCTGGACAGGGTTGAACACTGAAGCTTTCTTT
cdr3_aa: CASSWTGLNTEAFF

clone_size: NA
j_call: TRBJ1-2
v_call: TRBV19
d_call: NA
cdr3_length: 14
cdr3_nt: TGTGCCAGTAGCACGACCGGGCCCTACTATGGCTACACCTTC
cdr3_aa: CASSTTGPYYGYTF

clone_size: NA
j_call: TRBJ2-2
v_call: TRBV12-5
d_call: NA
cdr3_length: 13
cdr3_nt: TGTGCTAGTGGTACGATAATTGTCGGGGAGCTGTTTTTT
cdr3_aa: CASGTIIVGELFF

clone_size: many
j_call: TRBJ2-3
v_call: TRBV12-3/TRBV12-4
d_call: TRBD1
cdr3_length: 13
cdr3_nt: TGTGCCAGCAGCAAACAGGGGACAGATACGCAGTATTTT
cdr3_aa: CASSKQGTDTQYF

clone_size: many
j_call: TRBJ2-3
v_call: TRBV12-3/TRBV12-4
d_call: TRBD2
cdr3_length: 12
cdr3_nt: TGTGCCAGCAGTACACTAGCGACGACGCAGTATTTT
cdr3_aa: CASSTLATTQYF

clone_size: NA
j_call: TRBJ2-3
v_call: TRBV3-1
d_call: NA
cdr3_length: 15
cdr3_nt: TGTGCCAGCGCCCTTGGGGACGGAGGTGGAGATACGCAGTATTTT
cdr3_aa: CASALGDGGGDTQYF

clone_size: NA
j_call: TRBJ2-3
v_call: TRBV27
d_call: NA
cdr3_length: 15
cdr3_nt: TGTGCCAGCAGTTTATCGCCCAATAAACGGGATACGCAGTATTTT
cdr3_aa: CASSLSPNKRDTQYF

clone_size: NA
j_call: TRBJ1-2
v_call: TRBV10-1
d_call: NA
cdr3_length: 12
cdr3_nt: TGCGCCAGCAGTGATACGGGGTATGGCTACACCTTC
cdr3_aa: CASSDTGYGYTF

clone_size: NA
j_call: TRBJ1-1
v_call: TRBV20-1
d_call: TRBD1
cdr3_length: 15
cdr3_nt: TGCAGTGCTAGAGAGTCCGGGACAGGGGCCACTGAAGCTTTCTTT
cdr3_aa: CSARESGTGATEAFF

clone_size: many
j_call: TRBJ1-5
v_call: TRBV7-2
d_call: NA
cdr3_length: 12
cdr3_nt: TGTGCCAGCAGCTTAGGACCCCAGCCCCAGCATTTT
cdr3_aa: CASSLGPQPQHF

clone_size: NA
j_call: TRBJ1-1
v_call: TRBV2
d_call: NA
cdr3_length: 11
cdr3_nt: TGTGCCAGCAGTCGAGGGGGAGTAGCTTTCTTT
cdr3_aa: CASSRGGVAFF

clone_size: few
j_call: TRBJ2-1
v_call: TRBV7-3
d_call: NA
cdr3_length: 15
cdr3_nt: TGTGCCAGCAGCTTAAGTGGCATCAGGACCAATGAGCAGTTCTTC
cdr3_aa: CASSLSGIRTNEQFF

clone_size: many
j_call: TRBJ1-1
v_call: TRBV5-1
d_call: NA
cdr3_length: 16
cdr3_nt: TGCGCCAGCAGCCGGCGTGGGGAATCAATGAACACTGAAGCTTTCTTT
cdr3_aa: CASSRRGESMNTEAFF

clone_size: few
j_call: TRBJ2-2
v_call: TRBV3-1
d_call: TRBD1
cdr3_length: 15
cdr3_nt: TGTGCCAGCAGCCACGGGACAGCGAACACCGGGGAGCTGTTTTTT
cdr3_aa: CASSHGTANTGELFF

clone_size: many
j_call: TRBJ1-2
v_call: TRBV5-6
d_call: TRBD1
cdr3_length: 15
cdr3_nt: TGTGCCAGCAGCTTGGGGGACAGGGGTAACTATGGCTACACCTTC
cdr3_aa: CASSLGDRGNYGYTF

clone_size: many
j_call: TRBJ1-1
v_call: TRBV5-1
d_call: NA
cdr3_length: 16
cdr3_nt: TGCGCCAGCAGCTTGGCCGGTGGCACGATGAACACTGAAGCTTTCTTT
cdr3_aa: CASSLAGGTMNTEAFF

clone_size: NA
j_call: TRBJ2-1
v_call: TRBV7-2
d_call: TRBD2
cdr3_length: 15
cdr3_nt: TGTGCCAGCAGCATTACTAGCGAACCCTACAATGAGCAGTTCTTC
cdr3_aa: CASSITSEPYNEQFF

clone_size: many
j_call: TRBJ1-4
v_call: TRBV5-1
d_call: NA
cdr3_length: 17
cdr3_nt: TGCGCCAGCAGCTTAAGTATACTCCCGGGAGGAGGAAAAAAACTGTTTTTT
cdr3_aa: CASSLSILPGGGKKLFF

clone_size: few
j_call: TRBJ1-3
v_call: TRBV2
d_call: NA
cdr3_length: 13
cdr3_nt: TGTGCCAGCAGTCGATACAAAGGAAACACCATATATTTT
cdr3_aa: CASSRYKGNTIYF

clone_size: NA
j_call: TRBJ2-1
v_call: TRBV7-2
d_call: TRBD2
cdr3_length: 14
cdr3_nt: TGTGCCAGCAGCTCTTGGCGGGAGGGGAATGAGCAGTTCTTC
cdr3_aa: CASSSWREGNEQFF